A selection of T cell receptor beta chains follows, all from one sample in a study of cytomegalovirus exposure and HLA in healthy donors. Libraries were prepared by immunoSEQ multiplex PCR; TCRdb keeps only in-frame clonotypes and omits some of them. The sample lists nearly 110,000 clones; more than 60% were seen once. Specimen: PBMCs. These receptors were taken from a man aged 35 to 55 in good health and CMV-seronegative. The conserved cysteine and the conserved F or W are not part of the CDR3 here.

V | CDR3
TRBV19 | ASSTRQSSGNTIY
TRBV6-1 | ASSESTLYNEQF
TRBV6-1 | ASSGQGALSNQPQH
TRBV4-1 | ASSQVFAGGLADTQY
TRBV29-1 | SVRQGREKLF
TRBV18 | ASSPLQGIQETQY
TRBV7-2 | ASRSRGTYEQY
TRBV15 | ATSRTGRPQH
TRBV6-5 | ASATSGGYEQY
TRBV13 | ASSLAGSSYNSPLH
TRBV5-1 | ASSLGPSGVKDTQY
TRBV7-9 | ASSLGRSPATNEKLF
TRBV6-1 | ASNQGLNSNQPQH
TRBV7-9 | ASSSPRASGGSSADTQY
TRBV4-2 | ASSQELDRPQY
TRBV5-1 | ASSSQGTGNEQF
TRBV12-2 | ASRLLGLQSGCRREAF
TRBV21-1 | ASSNPGQGVGNQPQH
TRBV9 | ASSARDRGSMAKNIQY
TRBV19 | ASSPAGTRGFYEQY
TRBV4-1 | ASSQSDTGTYEQY
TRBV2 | ASSATRGGETQY
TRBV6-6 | ASSYVPGTGGSPLH
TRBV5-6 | ASSFRTSGVSYEQY
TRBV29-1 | SVEETREQY
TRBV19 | ASSRARAGAGDTEAF
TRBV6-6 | ASSYLAPKAADTQY
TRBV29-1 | SVGLSSYEQY
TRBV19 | ASSSQGWENTDTQY
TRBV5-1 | ASSLAFGQVVEQY
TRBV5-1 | ASSGQLAGGLHEQY
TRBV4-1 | ASSQVLNGASPLH
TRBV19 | ASTDRGRDEKLF
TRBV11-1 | ASSLSGRSSTDTQY
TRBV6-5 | ASSYLRAGGETQY
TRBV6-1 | ASSDLAGQETQY
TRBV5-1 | ASSSRDKTYEQY
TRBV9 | ASSVRQGANTGELF
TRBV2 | ASSERGRNIQY
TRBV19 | ASKTVTGQDGYT
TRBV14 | ASSQVLAGSDEQF
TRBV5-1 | ASSWGTGPNEKLF
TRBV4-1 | ASSQPGERWETQY
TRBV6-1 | ASRPDRGSNQPQH
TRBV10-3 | ATREVNTDTQY
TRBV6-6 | ASSYERGGREQY
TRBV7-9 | SSSLAQQGRDTQY
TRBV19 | ASKRNGLDNYGYT
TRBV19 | ASSTRAGGTYGYT
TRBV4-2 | ASSQQTGGDYEQY
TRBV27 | ASSLWQGIYNEQF
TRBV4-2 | ASSQLAGESYEQY
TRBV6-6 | ASSYGAANYGYT
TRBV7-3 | ASSLNRVQGST
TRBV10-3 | AIGQGGNQPQH
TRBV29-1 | SVEDEGGTEAF
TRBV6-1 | ASSEGWRGTDTQY
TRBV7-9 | ASRPAGGELF
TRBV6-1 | ASSGPGFGYGNQPQH